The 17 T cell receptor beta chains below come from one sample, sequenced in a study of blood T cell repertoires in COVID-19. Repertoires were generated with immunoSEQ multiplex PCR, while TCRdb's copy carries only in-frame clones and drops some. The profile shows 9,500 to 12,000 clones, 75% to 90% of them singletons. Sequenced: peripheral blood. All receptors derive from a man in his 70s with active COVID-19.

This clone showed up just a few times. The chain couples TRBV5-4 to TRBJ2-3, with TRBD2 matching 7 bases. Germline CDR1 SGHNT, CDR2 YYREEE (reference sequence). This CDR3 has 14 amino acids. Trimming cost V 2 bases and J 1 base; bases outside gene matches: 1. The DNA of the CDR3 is TGTGCCAGCAGCTTTGGGGGGGGCACAGATACGCAGTATTTT. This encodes CASSFGGGTDTQYF.

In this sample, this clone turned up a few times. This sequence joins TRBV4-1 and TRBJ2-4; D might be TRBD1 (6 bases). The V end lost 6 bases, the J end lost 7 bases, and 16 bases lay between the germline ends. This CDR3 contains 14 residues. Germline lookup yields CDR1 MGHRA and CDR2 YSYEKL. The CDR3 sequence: CASRDEGGGNIQYF. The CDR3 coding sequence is TGCGCCAGCAGGGACGAAGGGGGTGGGAACATTCAGTACTTC.

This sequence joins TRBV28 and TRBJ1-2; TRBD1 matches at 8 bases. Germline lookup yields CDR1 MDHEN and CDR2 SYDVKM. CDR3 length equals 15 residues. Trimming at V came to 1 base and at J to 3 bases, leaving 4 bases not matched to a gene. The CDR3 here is CASSLSGGKYYGYTF. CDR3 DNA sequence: TGTGCCAGCAGTTTATCAGGGGGCAAATACTATGGCTACACCTTC.

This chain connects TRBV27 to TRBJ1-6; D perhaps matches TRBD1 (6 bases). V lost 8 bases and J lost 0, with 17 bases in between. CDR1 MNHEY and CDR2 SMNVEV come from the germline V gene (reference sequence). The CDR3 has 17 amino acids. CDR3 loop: CASALGGALSYNSPLHF. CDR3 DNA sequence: TGTGCCAGCGCCCTAGGGGGGGCTCTCTCCTATAATTCACCCCTCCACTTT.

CDR3 sequence: CASSTPPGTGGRRTEAFF. The CDR3 DNA sequence: TGTGCCAGCAGCACACCCCCCGGGACAGGGGGACGTCGGACTGAAGCTTTCTTT. The J gene is TRBJ1-1, the V gene TRBV7-3, with 11 bases matching TRBD1. Trimming took 5 bases from V and 5 from J; bases not matched to a gene: 16. CDR3 length: 18 residues. CDR1 is SGHTA and CDR2 is FQGTGA in the germline V gene. The full variable domain, completed using reference TRBV7-3 and TRBJ1-1, is GAGVSQTPSNKVTEKGKYVELRCDPISGHTALYWYRQSLGQGPEFLIYFQGTGAADDSGLPNDRFFAVRPEGSVSTLKIQRTERGDSAVYLCASSTPPGTGGRRTEAFFGQGTRLTVV.

The CDR3 spells CASSVDPPGLADYNEQFF. The CDR3 nucleotides read TGTGCCAGCAGCGTAGACCCCCCTGGACTAGCGGACTACAATGAGCAGTTCTTC. The genes are TRBV9 and TRBJ2-1; 10 bases are shared with TRBD2. The CDR3 is 18 amino acids. The V gene's germline CDR1 is SGDLS and CDR2 YYNGEE. V was pared by 0 bases and J by 3 bases, with 9 bases of the junction left unmatched.

CDR3 amino acids: CASSIADQETQYF. The DNA for the CDR3 is TGTGCCAGTAGTATCGCAGATCAAGAGACCCAGTACTTC. This chain connects TRBV19 to TRBJ2-5; D gene ambiguous. The V end was cut by 3 bases, the J end by 2 bases, with 7 bases between. The CDR3 has 13 residues. Germline values: CDR1 LNHDA, CDR2 SQIVND (reference sequence).

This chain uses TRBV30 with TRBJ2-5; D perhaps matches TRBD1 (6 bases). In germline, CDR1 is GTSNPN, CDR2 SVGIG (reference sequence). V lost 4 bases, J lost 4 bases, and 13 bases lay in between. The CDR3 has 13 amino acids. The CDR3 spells CAWNTGTRETQYF. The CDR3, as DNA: TGTGCCTGGAATACCGGGACAAGAGAGACCCAGTACTTC.

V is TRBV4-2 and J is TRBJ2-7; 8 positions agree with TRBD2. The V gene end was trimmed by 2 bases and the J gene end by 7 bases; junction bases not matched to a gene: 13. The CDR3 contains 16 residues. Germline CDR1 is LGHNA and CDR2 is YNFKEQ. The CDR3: CASSQTGGGPTGEQYF. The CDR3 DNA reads TGTGCCAGCAGCCAAACCGGGGGGGGGCCCACTGGAGAGCAGTACTTC.

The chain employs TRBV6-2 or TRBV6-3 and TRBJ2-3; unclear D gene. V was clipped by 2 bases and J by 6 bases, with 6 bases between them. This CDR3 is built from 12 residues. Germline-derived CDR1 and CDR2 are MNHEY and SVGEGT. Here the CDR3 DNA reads TGTGCCAGCAGTTACGTAGCCGATACGCAGTATTTT. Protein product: CASSYVADTQYF.

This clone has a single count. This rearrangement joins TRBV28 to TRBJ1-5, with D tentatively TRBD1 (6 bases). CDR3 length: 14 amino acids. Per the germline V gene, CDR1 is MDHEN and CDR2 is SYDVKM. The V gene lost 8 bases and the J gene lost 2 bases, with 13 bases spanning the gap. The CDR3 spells CASRRTVGNQPQHF. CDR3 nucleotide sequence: TGTGCCAGCCGACGGACAGTGGGCAATCAGCCCCAGCATTTT.

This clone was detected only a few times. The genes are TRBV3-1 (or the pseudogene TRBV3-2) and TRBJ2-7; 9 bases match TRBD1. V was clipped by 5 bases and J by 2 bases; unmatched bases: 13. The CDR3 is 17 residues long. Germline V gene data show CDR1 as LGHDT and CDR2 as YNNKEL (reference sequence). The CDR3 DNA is TGTGCCAGCAGCTCCGGGACAGGGAAGGCCTCCCCCTACGAGCAGTACTTC. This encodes CASSSGTGKASPYEQYF.

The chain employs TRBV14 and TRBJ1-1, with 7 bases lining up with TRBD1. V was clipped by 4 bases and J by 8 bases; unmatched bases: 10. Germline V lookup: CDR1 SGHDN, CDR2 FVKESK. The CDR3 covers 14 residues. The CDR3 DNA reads TGTGCCAGCAGCCCTCTCGACAGGGCTGAGGAAGCTTTCTTT. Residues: CASSPLDRAEEAFF.

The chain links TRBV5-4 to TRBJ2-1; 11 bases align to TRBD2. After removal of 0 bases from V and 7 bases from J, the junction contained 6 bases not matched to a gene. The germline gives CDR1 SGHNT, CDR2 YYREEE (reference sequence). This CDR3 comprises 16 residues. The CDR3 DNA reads TGTGCCAGCAGCTTGGTCCCTAGCGGGGGGAGGAATGAGCAGTTCTTC. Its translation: CASSLVPSGGRNEQFF.

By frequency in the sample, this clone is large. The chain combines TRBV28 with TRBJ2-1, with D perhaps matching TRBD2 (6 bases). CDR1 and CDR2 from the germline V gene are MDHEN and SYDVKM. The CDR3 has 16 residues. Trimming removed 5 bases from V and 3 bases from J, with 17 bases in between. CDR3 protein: CASSPRAGSFYNEQFF. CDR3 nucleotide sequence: TGTGCCAGCAGTCCAAGGGCGGGGAGTTTCTACAATGAGCAGTTCTTC.

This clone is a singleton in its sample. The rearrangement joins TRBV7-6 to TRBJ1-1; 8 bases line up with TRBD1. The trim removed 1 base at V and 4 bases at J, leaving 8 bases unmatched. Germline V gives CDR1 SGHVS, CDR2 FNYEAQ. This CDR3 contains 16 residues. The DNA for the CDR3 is TGTGCCAGCAGCTTAGGGGGCAGGGGGCGCCCCACTGAAGCTTTCTTT. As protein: CASSLGGRGRPTEAFF.

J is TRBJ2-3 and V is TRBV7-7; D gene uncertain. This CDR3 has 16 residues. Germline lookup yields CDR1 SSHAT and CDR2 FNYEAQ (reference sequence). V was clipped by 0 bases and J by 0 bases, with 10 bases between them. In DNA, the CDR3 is TGTGCCAGCAGCTTAGCCCCTTCCCCGAGCACAGATACGCAGTATTTT. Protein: CASSLAPSPSTDTQYF.